These T cell receptor beta chains were read from a single sample in a study of technical replicates of blood from several donors. Measured with immunoSEQ multiplex PCR; TCRdb has only the in-frame clones, and not every one. The sample yields around 80,000 clones, 94% seen once. Sequenced material: T cells isolated from PBMCs. These receptors all stem from a human donor in good health. Each CDR3 is given with its conserved first and last residue. D genes are given only for firm matches. Rows give clone size only sometimes, using once, few, many, or a class for an expanded clone.

V,D,J,size,DNA,CDR3
TRBV27,TRBD2,TRBJ2-7,-,TGTGCCAGCAGTTTACCCCTATCTAGCGGGAGAACCTACGAGCAGTACTTC,CASSLPLSSGRTYEQYF
TRBV2,-,TRBJ1-5,-,TGTGCCAGCAGTGGACAGGTCTGGCAGCCCCAGCATTTT,CASSGQVWQPQHF
TRBV5-6,-,TRBJ1-1,-,TGTGCCAGCAGCTTGTGGCCGGGATACACTGAAGCTTTCTTT,CASSLWPGYTEAFF
TRBV7-3,-,TRBJ2-3,-,TGTGCCAGCACCGCAAATACTGGTACAGATACGCAGTATTTT,CASTANTGTDTQYF
TRBV6-1,TRBD2,TRBJ2-4,-,TGTGCCAGCAAACTACCGGGAGGCCCAAACTTC,CASKLPGGPNF
TRBV28,-,TRBJ1-5,-,TGTGCCAGCAGTTTAATTTGGCAGATGAATCAGCCCCAGCATTTT,CASSLIWQMNQPQHF
TRBV5-4,-,TRBJ2-1,-,TGTGCCAGCAGCTTGAGACAAGCTTCAGATGAGCAGTTCTTC,CASSLRQASDEQFF
TRBV5-4,TRBD1,TRBJ2-2,-,TGTGCCAGCAGCGGGGGGGGACAGGGATACACCGGGGAGCTGTTTTTT,CASSGGGQGYTGELFF
TRBV29-1,TRBD1,TRBJ1-4,-,TGCAGCGCTACGACAGGGGGCGCCGGAAAACTGTTTTTT,CSATTGGAGKLFF
TRBV7-2,TRBD2,TRBJ2-2,-,TGTGCCAGCACCAGACTAGCGGGAGGATCCGGGGAGCTGTTTTTT,CASTRLAGGSGELFF
TRBV11-2,-,TRBJ1-5,-,TGTGCCAGCAGCCCCCAGACTACAGGGTGGGAACAGCCCCAGCATTTT,CASSPQTTGWEQPQHF
TRBV4-1,-,TRBJ2-7,once,TGCGCCAGCAGCCAGTTGGAGGGTAGTCCCTACGAGCAGTACTTC,CASSQLEGSPYEQYF
TRBV7-3,-,TRBJ2-5,-,TGTGCCAGCAGCCAGGGGACCCAAGAGACCCAGTACTTC,CASSQGTQETQYF
TRBV2,-,TRBJ2-3,once,TGTGCCAGCAGTGGACAGCGTGGCACAGATACGCAGTATTTT,CASSGQRGTDTQYF
TRBV28,-,TRBJ2-3,-,TGTGCCAGCAGTGCACTAGACACGCAGTATTTT,CASSALDTQYF
TRBV27,TRBD1,TRBJ2-7,-,TGTGCCAGCCGCTCCATCCAGGGGGCCGGGTACGAGCAGTACTTC,CASRSIQGAGYEQYF
TRBV21-1,-,TRBJ2-1,-,TGTGCCAGCAGCAAAGAGATGGGACTAGCGGGAGGTGAAAAAGGGAGCTCCTACAATGAGCAGTTCTTC,CASSKEMGLAGGEKGSSYNEQFF
TRBV4-3,TRBD1,TRBJ1-2,-,TGCGCCAGCAGCCAGGCCCTACAGGGGGACTATGGCTACACCTTC,CASSQALQGDYGYTF
TRBV6-5,TRBD2,TRBJ2-7,-,TGTGCCAGCAGTCCTAGCGGACCTTCCTACGAGCAGTACTTC,CASSPSGPSYEQYF
TRBV11-2,-,TRBJ2-7,-,TGTGCCAGCGGTGACGGTACTACCTACGAGCAGTACTTC,CASGDGTTYEQYF
TRBV28,TRBD2,TRBJ2-7,-,TGTGCCAGCAGCGGGGGACTAGCGGGGGGCTACGAGCAGTACTTC,CASSGGLAGGYEQYF
TRBV2,TRBD2,TRBJ2-1,-,TGTGCCAGCAGTGACCCTCATACTAGCGGGATTGAGTCCTACAATGAGCAGTTCTTC,CASSDPHTSGIESYNEQFF
TRBV5-1,TRBD1,TRBJ2-1,-,TGCGCCAGCAGCTGGACAGGTTACAATGAGCAGTTCTTC,CASSWTGYNEQFF
TRBV1,-,TRBJ2-1,-,TGCACCAGCAGCCAACAAGCGGGAGTTGCCAATGAGCAGTTCTTC,CTSSQQAGVANEQFF
TRBV5-1,TRBD1,TRBJ1-4,-,TGCGCCAGCAGCTTGGAGGGGGCGGCGTCTGAAAAACTGTTTTTT,CASSLEGAASEKLFF
TRBV5-1,-,TRBJ1-5,-,TGCGCCAGCAGCCCCGGTTTAGGACAGATATCCAATCAGCCCCAGCATTTT,CASSPGLGQISNQPQHF
TRBV5-4,TRBD2,TRBJ2-7,-,TGTGCCAGCAGCTTGCTAGCGGGAGTTGCCGAGCAGTACTTC,CASSLLAGVAEQYF
TRBV14,-,TRBJ2-7,-,TGTGCCAGCAGCCAAGGGCAAAATTACTACGAGCAGTACTTC,CASSQGQNYYEQYF
TRBV30,-,TRBJ1-5,few,TGTGCCTGGAGTGAAGAGTATCAGCCCCAGCATTTT,CAWSEEYQPQHF
TRBV4-1,TRBD2,TRBJ2-2,-,TGCGCCAGCAGCCAAGTCCTCGCGGGAGCGAACACCGGGGAGCTGTTTTTT,CASSQVLAGANTGELFF
TRBV5-1,-,TRBJ2-2,-,TGCGCCAGCAGCGGGGACTTTAACACCGGGGAGCTGTTTTTT,CASSGDFNTGELFF
TRBV14,TRBD2,TRBJ2-5,-,TGTGCCAGCAGCCAAGACGGACTAGCAGGAGAGACCCAGTACTTC,CASSQDGLAGETQYF
TRBV7-9,TRBD1,TRBJ2-7,-,TGTGCCAGCAGCTTAGGACAGGGGGCGCGGTACGAGCAGTACTTC,CASSLGQGARYEQYF
TRBV13,-,TRBJ2-7,-,TGTGCCAGCAGCACGACGGACTCGACCTACGAGCAGTACTTC,CASSTTDSTYEQYF
TRBV7-9,-,TRBJ2-3,-,TGTGCCAGCAGCCCTACACAGGGTTATGCAGATACGCAGTATTTT,CASSPTQGYADTQYF
TRBV9,-,TRBJ2-7,-,TGTGCCAGCAGCGCACAGGGAGGGTCCTACGAGCAGTACTTC,CASSAQGGSYEQYF
TRBV5-4,TRBD2,TRBJ2-5,-,TGTGCCAGCAGCTTGACCGGGACTAGCGGGACCCAAGAGACCCAGTACTTC,CASSLTGTSGTQETQYF
TRBV6-1,-,TRBJ1-1,-,TGTGCCAGCAGTATCGGGGGAGCTTTCTTT,CASSIGGAFF
TRBV11-3,-,TRBJ2-3,-,TGTGCCAGCAGCTTAGAATTCGGGAGTTTAGATACGCAGTATTTT,CASSLEFGSLDTQYF
TRBV2,TRBD2,TRBJ2-7,-,TGTGCCAGCAGCCTGGGACTAGCGGGACGGGACACCTACGAGCAGTACTTC,CASSLGLAGRDTYEQYF
TRBV11-2,-,TRBJ1-1,few,TGTGCCAGCAGAAAGGGGCACACTGAAGCTTTCTTT,CASRKGHTEAFF